The rows below give T cell receptor beta chains drawn from one sample of a study of T cell responses to AZD1222 COVID-19 vaccine. TCRdb's table, derived via immunoSEQ multiplex PCR, lists solely in-frame clones and lacks some. This table has about 70,000 clones, less than 95% appearing once. The material was peripheral blood, obtained 28 days after the second AZD1222 dose. The receptors shown here come from an adult who received the AZD1222 COVID-19 vaccine. The CDR3 runs from the conserved cysteine through the conserved F or W. D genes are given only for firm matches. Clone size is shown for a subset of rows, as once, few, many or a class of expanded clone.

NA,NA,TRBJ2-7,TRBV27,CASSKQELSYEQYF,TGTGCCAGCAGCAAACAGGAGCTATCCTACGAGCAGTACTTC
NA,NA,TRBJ2-2,TRBV7-3,CASSFSGVGDTGELFF,TGTGCCAGCAGCTTTTCGGGGGTTGGGGACACCGGGGAGCTGTTTTTT
NA,NA,TRBJ2-7,TRBV11-3,CASSLRAETPTYEQYF,TGTGCCAGCAGCTTAAGGGCAGAGACACCAACCTACGAGCAGTACTTC
TRBD2,NA,TRBJ2-5,TRBV6-5,CASSFTSGGEETQYF,TGTGCCAGCAGTTTTACTAGCGGGGGGGAAGAGACCCAGTACTTC
TRBD2,NA,TRBJ2-1,TRBV3-1/TRBV3-2,CASSQGSGGNNEQFF,TGTGCCAGCAGCCAAGGGTCCGGGGGGAACAATGAGCAGTTCTTC
NA,NA,TRBJ1-5,TRBV10-3,CAIGDRNQPQHF,TGTGCCATCGGGGACCGCAATCAGCCCCAGCATTTT
NA,once,TRBJ1-1,TRBV5-5,CASSLDPLWNTEAFF,TGTGCCAGCAGCTTGGACCCCCTTTGGAACACTGAAGCTTTCTTT
NA,NA,TRBJ2-7,TRBV9,CASSDRPSSREQYF,TGTGCCAGCAGCGACAGACCCTCCTCTCGGGAGCAGTACTTC
TRBD2,NA,TRBJ2-7,TRBV29-1,CSVSTGTSGAYEQYF,TGCAGCGTAAGCACTGGGACTAGCGGCGCCTACGAGCAGTACTTC
NA,NA,TRBJ2-7,TRBV19,CASSTQDYGGQYF,TGTGCCAGTAGTACCCAGGATTACGGCGGGCAGTACTTC
NA,NA,TRBJ1-2,TRBV19,CASSTVTGWGDGGYTF,TGTGCCAGTAGTACTGTTACGGGGTGGGGAGACGGTGGCTACACCTTC
NA,NA,TRBJ2-7,TRBV6-2/TRBV6-3,CASSADYYEQYF,TGTGCCAGCAGCGCCGACTACTACGAGCAGTACTTC
TRBD1,NA,TRBJ1-5,TRBV30,CAWSRDRGTGNQPQHF,TGTGCCTGGTCCCGGGACAGGGGAACCGGCAATCAGCCCCAGCATTTT
NA,once,TRBJ1-5,TRBV6-5,CAGSGDTEGNQPQHF,TGTGCCGGCTCAGGGGACACGGAAGGGAATCAGCCCCAGCATTTT
NA,NA,TRBJ1-3,TRBV29-1,CSVELVGLSGNTIYF,TGCAGCGTTGAATTAGTAGGACTGTCCGGAAACACCATATATTTT
NA,NA,TRBJ2-1,TRBV9,CASSVALRSSYNEQFF,TGTGCCAGCAGCGTAGCTCTCCGGAGCTCCTACAATGAGCAGTTCTTC
NA,NA,TRBJ2-2,TRBV19,CASSINTGELFF,TGTGCCAGTAGTATTAACACCGGGGAGCTGTTTTTT
NA,NA,TRBJ2-7,TRBV3-1/TRBV3-2,CASSQVYEQYF,TGTGCCAGCAGCCAAGTATACGAGCAGTACTTC
NA,NA,TRBJ1-2,TRBV2,CASKGVGADYGYTF,TGTGCCAGCAAAGGGGTAGGGGCAGACTATGGCTACACCTTC
TRBD1,NA,TRBJ1-4,TRBV5-1,CASSPWGQQGAEKLFF,TGCGCCAGCAGCCCTTGGGGTCAACAGGGGGCTGAAAAACTGTTTTTT
TRBD1,NA,TRBJ1-4,TRBV24-1,CATSEGQWGNEKLFF,TGTGCCACCAGTGAGGGACAGTGGGGAAATGAAAAACTGTTTTTT
NA,NA,TRBJ1-2,TRBV3-1/TRBV3-2,CASSQDLAGSESGYGYTF,TGTGCCAGCAGCCAAGATTTAGCTGGGTCCGAATCGGGCTATGGCTACACCTTC
TRBD1,NA,TRBJ1-2,TRBV9,CASSVPRTGTGGGYTF,TGTGCCAGCAGCGTACCACGCACCGGGACAGGGGGTGGCTACACCTTC
TRBD1,NA,TRBJ1-2,TRBV12-3/TRBV12-4,CASSLAGGGYTF,TGTGCCAGCAGTTTAGCAGGGGGCGGCTACACCTTC
NA,NA,TRBJ2-5,TRBV11-3,CASSLGVAGSQETQYF,TGTGCCAGCAGCTTAGGTGTTGCAGGGTCACAGGAGACCCAGTACTTC
NA,NA,TRBJ2-5,TRBV7-2,CASSLEGIETQYF,TGTGCCAGCAGCTTAGAGGGGATAGAGACCCAGTACTTC
NA,NA,TRBJ2-1,TRBV6-1,CASSEGAERPFF,TGTGCCAGCAGTGAAGGAGCAGAAAGGCCGTTCTTC
NA,NA,TRBJ1-1,TRBV11-3,CASSLRGAYTEAFF,TGTGCCAGCAGCTTAAGGGGGGCGTACACTGAAGCTTTCTTT
TRBD1,NA,TRBJ2-1,TRBV27,CASSSRDRGSYNEQFF,TGTGCCAGCAGTTCCCGGGACAGGGGGTCCTACAATGAGCAGTTCTTC
TRBD2,NA,TRBJ2-1,TRBV7-3,CASSRDGTSGDEQFF,TGTGCCAGCAGCCGAGATGGGACTAGCGGAGATGAGCAGTTCTTC